This T cell receptor (beta chain) stems from a study of blood T cell repertoires in COVID-19. As for the study in general: Samples taken during acute and convalescent COVID-19 were collected in the United States, Italy and Spain.

In the study's own analysis: Reference gene primer amplification gave nucleated cell count estimates. TCRdb keeps only in-frame clones here, not all; method: immunoSEQ multiplex PCR. Clonal size and the V and J genes are those of that table, whereas D and trimming came from the DNA. The data show 150,000 to 180,000 clones, around 83% seen once. Seattle patient enrollment occurred during active infection, with longitudinal follow-up thereafter. V lost 3 bases, J lost 4 bases, and 13 bases lay in between. CDR3 length equals 14 residues. Looked up from germline, CDR1 is SGHNT and CDR2 is YYREEE (reference sequence).

The clonotype originates from a woman aged 55 to 70 with COVID-19, enrolled during active disease. Sequences were obtained from peripheral blood. V usage is TRBV5-4 and J usage is TRBJ1-2; a possible D gene is TRBD1 (5 bases). DNA for the CDR3: TGTGCCAGCAGCTGGGGGGGGTCTAGCTATGGCTACACCTTC. Translation: CASSWGGSSYGYTF.